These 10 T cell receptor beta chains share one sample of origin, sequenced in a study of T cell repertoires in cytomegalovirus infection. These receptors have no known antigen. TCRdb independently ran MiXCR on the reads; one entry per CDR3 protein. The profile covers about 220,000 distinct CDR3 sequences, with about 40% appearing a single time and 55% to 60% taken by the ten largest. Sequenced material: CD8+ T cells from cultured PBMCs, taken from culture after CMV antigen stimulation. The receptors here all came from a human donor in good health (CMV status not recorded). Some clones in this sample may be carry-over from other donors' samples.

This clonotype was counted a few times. CDR3 DNA: TGTGCCAGCAGCCGGGACGTTTTGGCGGCCGGGGAGCTGTTTTTT. Amino acid sequence: CASSRDVLAAGELFF. This chain connects TRBV7-3 to TRBJ2-2; D might be TRBD1 or TRBD2, each matching 5 bases. The CDR3 loop spans 15 amino acids. V was pared by 5 bases and J by 6 bases, with 16 bases between. Germline CDR1 reads SGHTA; CDR2 reads FQGTGA.

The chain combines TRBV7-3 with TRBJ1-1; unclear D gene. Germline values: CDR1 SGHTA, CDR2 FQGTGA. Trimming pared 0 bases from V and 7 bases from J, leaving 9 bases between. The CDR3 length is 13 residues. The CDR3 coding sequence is TGTGCCAGCAGCTTAACTGGGCGGGTTGAAGCTTTCTTT. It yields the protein CASSLTGRVEAFF.

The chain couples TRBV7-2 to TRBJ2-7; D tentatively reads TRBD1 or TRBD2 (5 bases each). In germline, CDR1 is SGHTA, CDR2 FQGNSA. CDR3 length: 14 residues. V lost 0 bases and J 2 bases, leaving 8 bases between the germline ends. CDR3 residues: CASSLAGTAYEQYF. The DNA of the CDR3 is TGTGCCAGCAGCTTAGCCGGGACGGCCTACGAGCAGTACTTC.

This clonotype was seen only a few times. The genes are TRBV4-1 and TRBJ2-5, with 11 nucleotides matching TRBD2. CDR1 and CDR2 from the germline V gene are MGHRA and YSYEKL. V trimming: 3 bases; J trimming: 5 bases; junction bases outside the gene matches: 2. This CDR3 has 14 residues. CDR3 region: CASSHRTSGETQYF. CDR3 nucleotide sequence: TGCGCCAGCAGCCACCGGACTAGCGGGGAGACCCAGTACTTC.

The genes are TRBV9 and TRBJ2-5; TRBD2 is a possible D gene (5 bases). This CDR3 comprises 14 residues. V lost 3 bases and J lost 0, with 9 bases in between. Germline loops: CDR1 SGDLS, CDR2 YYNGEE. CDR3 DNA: TGTGCCAGCAGCGGTAGGCGGGACCAAGAGACCCAGTACTTC. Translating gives CASSGRRDQETQYF.

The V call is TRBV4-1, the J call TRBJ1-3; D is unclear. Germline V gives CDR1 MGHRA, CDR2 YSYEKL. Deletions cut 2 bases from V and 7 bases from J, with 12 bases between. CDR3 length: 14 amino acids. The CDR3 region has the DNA TGCGCCAGCAGCCAATTTGGCAGTGCCAACACCATATATTTT. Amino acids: CASSQFGSANTIYF.

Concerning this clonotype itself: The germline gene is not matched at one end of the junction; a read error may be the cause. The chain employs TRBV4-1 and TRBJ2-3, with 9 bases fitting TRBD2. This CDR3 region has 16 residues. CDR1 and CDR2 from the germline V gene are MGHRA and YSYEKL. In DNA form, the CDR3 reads TGTGCCAGCACCCACGGGACTAGCCGTGACACAGATACGCAGTATTTT. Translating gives CASTHGTSRDTDTQYF.

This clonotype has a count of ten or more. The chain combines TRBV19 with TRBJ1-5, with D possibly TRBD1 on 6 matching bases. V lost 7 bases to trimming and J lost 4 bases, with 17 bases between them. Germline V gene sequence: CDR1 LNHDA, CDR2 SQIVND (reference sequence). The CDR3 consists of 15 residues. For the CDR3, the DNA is TGTGCCAGTAAGAGGCCAGGGGAACGGAATCAGCCCCAGCATTTT. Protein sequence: CASKRPGERNQPQHF.

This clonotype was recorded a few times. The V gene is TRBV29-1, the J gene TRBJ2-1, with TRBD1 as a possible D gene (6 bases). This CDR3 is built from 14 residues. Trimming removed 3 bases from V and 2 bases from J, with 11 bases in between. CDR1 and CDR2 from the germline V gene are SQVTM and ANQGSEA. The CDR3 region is CSVEGRGTYNEQFF. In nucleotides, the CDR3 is TGCAGCGTTGAGGGCAGGGGCACCTACAATGAGCAGTTCTTC.

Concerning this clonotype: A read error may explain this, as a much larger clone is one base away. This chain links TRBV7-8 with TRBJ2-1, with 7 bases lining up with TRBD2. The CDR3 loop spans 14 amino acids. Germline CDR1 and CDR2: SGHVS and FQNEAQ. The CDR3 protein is CTSSPRDLLRGEFF. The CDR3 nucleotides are TGTACCAGCAGCCCACGGGACTTACTCCGGGGGGAGTTCTTC.